The rows below give T cell receptor beta chains drawn from one sample of a study of T cell responses to AZD1222 COVID-19 vaccine. Here immunoSEQ multiplex PCR was the method, and the copy in TCRdb shows in-frame clones only, minus some. This sample has roughly 200,000 clones, with approximately 90% found just once. The material was peripheral blood, obtained 28 days after the second dose of the MenACWY control vaccine. The receptors come from an adult who received the MenACWY meningococcal vaccine as a control. CDR3s include the opening cysteine and the closing phenylalanine or tryptophan. The D gene is left open where the match is weak. Only some rows state a clone size, as once, few, many or a class for expanded clones.

V: TRBV7-2
J: TRBJ2-7
D: .
length: 15
size: .
DNA: TGTGCCAGCAGCTTAAGCTGGGGTGCCGTCTACGAGCAGTACTTC
CDR3: CASSLSWGAVYEQYF

V: TRBV6-6
J: TRBJ2-7
D: TRBD2
length: 14
size: .
DNA: TGTGCCAGCAGTTACCCCGGGAGGGACTACGAGCAGTACTTC
CDR3: CASSYPGRDYEQYF

V: TRBV29-1
J: TRBJ2-3
D: .
length: 12
size: .
DNA: TGCAGCGTTGCCGATTCGGGTGGTACGCAGTATTTT
CDR3: CSVADSGGTQYF

V: TRBV2
J: TRBJ1-2
D: TRBD1
length: 15
size: .
DNA: TGTGCCAGCAGTGATAGGGGACAGGGGGCGGAGGACTGCACCTTC
CDR3: CASSDRGQGAEDCTF

V: TRBV6-5
J: TRBJ2-7
D: TRBD2
length: 15
size: once
DNA: TGTGCCAGCAGTCCTCGGACTAGCGGGGACTACGAGCAGTACTTC
CDR3: CASSPRTSGDYEQYF

V: TRBV27
J: TRBJ2-6
D: .
length: 17
size: .
DNA: TGTGCCAGCAGTTTTTGGGGCGCCCGCTCTGGGGCCAACGTCCTGACTTTC
CDR3: CASSFWGARSGANVLTF

V: TRBV30
J: TRBJ1-2
D: .
length: 12
size: .
DNA: TGTGCCTGGAGCGACCCCAAGCATGGCTACACCTTC
CDR3: CAWSDPKHGYTF

V: TRBV7-2
J: TRBJ2-6
D: .
length: 15
size: .
DNA: TGTGCCAGCAGCTTTCGAGGCTCTGGGGCCAACGTCCTGACTTTC
CDR3: CASSFRGSGANVLTF

V: TRBV28
J: TRBJ1-3
D: .
length: 16
size: .
DNA: TGTGCCAGCAGTTTCCAGACGGGATTCTCTGGAAACACCATATATTTT
CDR3: CASSFQTGFSGNTIYF

V: TRBV15
J: TRBJ1-3
D: .
length: 15
size: .
DNA: TGTGCCACCAGCAGAGGACAGAAGGAGGGAAACACCATATATTTT
CDR3: CATSRGQKEGNTIYF

V: TRBV19
J: TRBJ1-2
D: TRBD1
length: 16
size: .
DNA: TGTGCCAGTAGGCCCCCGGACAGGGGGGACCACTATGGCTACACCTTC
CDR3: CASRPPDRGDHYGYTF

V: TRBV6-2/TRBV6-3
J: TRBJ1-4
D: TRBD1
length: 15
size: .
DNA: TGTGCCAGCAGCCGCGGGGCACAGGGGAACGAAAAACTGTTTTTT
CDR3: CASSRGAQGNEKLFF

V: TRBV5-1
J: TRBJ1-2
D: .
length: 13
size: .
DNA: TGCGCCAGCAGCTTGGGGCAGAACTATGGCTACACCTTC
CDR3: CASSLGQNYGYTF

V: TRBV2
J: TRBJ2-1
D: TRBD2
length: 16
size: .
DNA: TGTGCCAGCAGTGAGAAAGGGACTAGCGGATCCAACGAGCAGTTCTTC
CDR3: CASSEKGTSGSNEQFF

V: TRBV5-1
J: TRBJ1-4
D: TRBD1
length: 17
size: few
DNA: TGCGCCAGCAGAGCCGGGACAGGGGGCGTGAAGAATGAAAAACTGTTTTTT
CDR3: CASRAGTGGVKNEKLFF

V: TRBV7-9
J: TRBJ2-1
D: TRBD1
length: 12
size: .
DNA: TGTGCCAGCAGCTTAGGGGGGGACAGGGAATTCTTC
CDR3: CASSLGGDREFF

V: TRBV6-5
J: TRBJ1-3
D: .
length: 16
size: .
DNA: TGTGCCAGCAGTTCCCCCCGGGCCGAGGCTGGAAACACCATATATTTT
CDR3: CASSSPRAEAGNTIYF

V: TRBV11-1
J: TRBJ2-3
D: TRBD2
length: 16
size: .
DNA: TGTGCCAGCAGCTCCTGGACTAGCGGGAGTGGTGATACGCAGTATTTT
CDR3: CASSSWTSGSGDTQYF

V: TRBV11-3
J: TRBJ2-7
D: TRBD1
length: 14
size: .
DNA: TGTGCCAGCAGCCTGGACAGGTGGAGCTACGAGCAGTACTTC
CDR3: CASSLDRWSYEQYF

V: TRBV5-4
J: TRBJ2-3
D: .
length: 12
size: .
DNA: TGTGCCAGCAGCGGGAACACAGATACGCAGTATTTT
CDR3: CASSGNTDTQYF

V: TRBV12-3/TRBV12-4
J: TRBJ2-1
D: .
length: 13
size: .
DNA: TGTGCCAGCAGTGGGGGATACTACAATGAGCAGTTCTTC
CDR3: CASSGGYYNEQFF

V: TRBV28
J: TRBJ1-2
D: .
length: 13
size: .
DNA: TGTGCCAGCAGTTTAGAGCAGATCCATGGCTACACCTTC
CDR3: CASSLEQIHGYTF

V: TRBV3-1/TRBV3-2
J: TRBJ1-2
D: TRBD1
length: 15
size: .
DNA: TGTGCCAGCAGCCGAGATCAGGGACAGGCCGGTGGCTACACCTTC
CDR3: CASSRDQGQAGGYTF

V: TRBV14
J: TRBJ2-7
D: TRBD1
length: 15
size: few
DNA: TGTGCCAGCAGCCCTCAACGTGGGACAGGGGGTCAGCAGTACTTC
CDR3: CASSPQRGTGGQQYF

V: TRBV2
J: TRBJ1-3
D: .
length: 16
size: once
DNA: TGTGCCAGCAGCTCCGGGACTCTACACTCTGGAAACACCATATATTTT
CDR3: CASSSGTLHSGNTIYF

V: TRBV29-1
J: TRBJ2-7
D: .
length: 12
size: .
DNA: TGCAGCGTTGAGGGGAGCTCCTACGAGCAGTACTTC
CDR3: CSVEGSSYEQYF

V: TRBV3-1/TRBV3-2
J: TRBJ2-7
D: .
length: 14
size: .
DNA: TGTGCCAGCAGCCAAGAAAGGAGTGTGGGTCAGCAGTACTTC
CDR3: CASSQERSVGQQYF

V: TRBV6-2/TRBV6-3
J: TRBJ1-2
D: .
length: 13
size: .
DNA: TGTGCCAGCAGCCAGGGTCAGTTTAATGGCTACACCTTC
CDR3: CASSQGQFNGYTF

V: TRBV19
J: TRBJ1-5
D: .
length: 16
size: .
DNA: TGTGCCAGTAGTATCCGGGGAGTGGGCTTAAATCAGCCCCAGCATTTT
CDR3: CASSIRGVGLNQPQHF

V: TRBV7-3
J: TRBJ2-5
D: .
length: 13
size: .
DNA: TGTGCCAGCAGCTCCCTGTCCGAAGAGACCCAGTACTTC
CDR3: CASSSLSEETQYF

V: TRBV11-3
J: TRBJ2-2
D: TRBD2
length: 16
size: .
DNA: TGTGCCAGCAGCCCGGGACTAGCGGGAGGTTCCGGGGAGCTGTTTTTT
CDR3: CASSPGLAGGSGELFF

V: TRBV28
J: TRBJ1-2
D: .
length: 14
size: .
DNA: TGTGCCAGCAGTTCCCCCGCGGGGTCCTATGGCTACACCTTC
CDR3: CASSSPAGSYGYTF

V: TRBV24-1
J: TRBJ2-1
D: TRBD2
length: 16
size: .
DNA: TGTGCCACCAGTGACTCTAGCGGGACGGTGGTGAATGAGCAGTTCTTC
CDR3: CATSDSSGTVVNEQFF

V: TRBV30
J: TRBJ2-2
D: .
length: 15
size: .
DNA: TGTGCCTGGGGAGAACGCCGGGTCGCCACCGGGGAGCTGTTTTTT
CDR3: CAWGERRVATGELFF

V: TRBV3-1/TRBV3-2
J: TRBJ2-5
D: TRBD2
length: 15
size: .
DNA: TGTGCCAGCAGCGCTCCCGGGACTAGTCCTGAGACCCAGTACTTC
CDR3: CASSAPGTSPETQYF